What follows describes a single TCR beta chain. What it binds is not known. This record comes from a study of monozygotic twins with inflammatory bowel disease. Study conclusions and caveats: Healthy co-twins showed greater TCRbeta diversity (inverse Simpson) than IBD patients.

Using the 5' RACE reads, TCRdb records one entry per CDR3 protein without DNA. The sample data list some 400,000 distinct CDR3 sequences. Isolation of total RNA was performed on whole blood, with no prior T cell sorting. CDR1 is SGHNT, CDR2 YYREEE, per germline (reference sequence). The CDR3 length is 16 residues. This receptor was identified in a human donor with ulcerative colitis or Crohn's disease, or a healthy co-twin of an affected twin (not recorded which). This rearrangement joins TRBV5-4 to TRBJ2-3; TCRdb's D gene call, TRBD1, goes unchecked for lack of DNA. The specimen was blood. The chain's CDR3 is CASSLRQSPSTDTQYF.